This TCR beta chain was observed in a study of Ad26.COV2.S vaccination and SARS-CoV-2 variants (dated by TCRdb to the early 2020s). Study-level background: Donors in the vaccine arm were drawn from COV1001, a multicentre, randomized, double-blind, placebo-controlled phase I-IIa trial testing Ad26.COV2.S in healthy adults. Dosing of Ad26.COV2.S was intramuscular, at either 5x10^10 or 1x10^11 viral particles, delivered as one shot or as two shots spaced 56 days apart. Investigators remained blinded to trial group allocation during experiments and outcome assessment. A total of roughly 32 samples were included in the TCR-sequenced set, comprising 19 Ad26.COV2.S vaccine recipients, 5 placebo recipients and 8 SARS-CoV-2 convalescent individuals. TCRbeta repertoire sequencing served as the tool for gauging how specific and how broad the SARS-CoV-2-reactive T cell receptors were following Ad26.COV2.S vaccination. Trial participants were randomized into five groups of five: low-dose or high-dose Ad26.COV2.S given once or twice, or placebo on both occasions. The full study reports these points: After vaccination, spike-specific CD8+ and CD4+ T cell responses were reported to show substantial breadth. It was noted by the authors that total T cell responses may have been underestimated by the TCR breadth and depth analyses. Non-spike TCR breadth was comparable between vaccine and placebo recipients, consistent with the vaccine containing only spike. The study was not powered for comparison of responses between vaccine doses or regimens. Ad26.COV2.S recipients had higher spike-specific TCR breadth than placebo recipients (P = 0.0014).

Explained via the paper, the treatment or condition label denotes: around 19 received Ad26.COV2.S at low or high dose, single or two shots; 5 received placebo; per-sample allocation not given. Repertoires of vaccine and placebo recipients were sequenced from samples taken on day 63 after the first injection. Between 29 July and 7 August 2020, Cohort 1b enrolled fewer than 30 adults aged 18-55 years at one site in Boston, USA. Ad26.COV2.S was a replication-incompetent adenovirus type 26 vector expressing a prefusion-stabilized SARS-CoV-2 spike protein from the original Wuhan strain. The CDR3 runs 16 residues from the cysteine to the phenylalanine. Here the CDR3 DNA is all that survives: 48 bases in frame from base 1. Cut back by 6 bases and 4 bases, the V and J ends lie 25 bases apart. The germline V gene sets CDR1 to SQVTM and CDR2 to ANQGSEA. TCRbeta CDR3 regions were sequenced with the immunoSEQ Assay. After extraction, genomic DNA underwent amplification by bias-controlled multiplex PCR, followed by high-throughput sequencing. The authors' analysis ran thus. Collapsing and filtering of sequences were performed to quantify the absolute abundance of each unique TCRbeta CDR3 region. Usable DNA was measured by amplifying reference genes present in all nucleated cells, and TCRbeta template counts were normalized to that usable DNA to estimate T cell fraction. Repertoire TCRs were annotated as SARS-CoV-2-specific by exact matching of V gene, CDR3 amino acid sequence and J gene to a known reactive TCR set. The reference SARS-CoV-2 TCR set was obtained from MIRA and was filtered for enrichment in COVID-19-positive ImmuneCODE repertoires, whereby public or cross-reactive TCRs were removed. Using the MIRA antigens, annotated TCRs were further analysed by specific ORF or by position within an ORF. Breadth was defined as the number of annotated unique rearrangements divided by the total number of unique productive rearrangements, and depth was defined as the summed frequency of the annotated unique rearrangements. Two-sided Wilcoxon rank-sum tests were used to compare TCR breadth between groups. TCRdb limited this immuneACCESS table to in-frame rearrangements with V and J called. A share of clones is missing; checked studies link under half to unresolved V genes, and the rest is unexplained. The V and J calls and clone size were taken over from that table, and D and trimming were inferred from the DNA. The sample profile shows around 500,000 clones; 70% to 90% of them were found once. The ten most abundant clones make up around 1.6% of the sample.

This clone was seen only once. Its binding antigen is unknown. No base quality information exists; no much larger clone differs at one position. The V and J segments used are TRBV29-1 and TRBJ2-7; TRBD1 might be the D gene, on 8 matching bases. Specimen: peripheral blood, collected in a trial of Ad26.COV2.S vaccine versus placebo. This TCR came from a person aged 18-65 years who received the Ad26.COV2.S COVID-19 vaccine or a placebo. In nucleotide form, the sequence is TGCAGCGTGAGACGGGGGGCAGGGGGCGTAATTTACGAGCAGTACTTC. It specifies CSVRRGAGGVIYEQYF.